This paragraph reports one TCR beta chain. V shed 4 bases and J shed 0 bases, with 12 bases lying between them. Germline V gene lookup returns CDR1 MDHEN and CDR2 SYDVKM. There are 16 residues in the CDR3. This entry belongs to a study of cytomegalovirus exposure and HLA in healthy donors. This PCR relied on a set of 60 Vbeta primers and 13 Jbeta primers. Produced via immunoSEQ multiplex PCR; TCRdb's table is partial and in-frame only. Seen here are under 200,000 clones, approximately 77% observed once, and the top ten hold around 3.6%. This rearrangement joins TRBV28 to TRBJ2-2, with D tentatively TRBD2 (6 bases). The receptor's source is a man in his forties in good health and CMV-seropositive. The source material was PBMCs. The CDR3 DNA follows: TGTGCCAGCAGTTCACCCCCGGGGGCGAACACCGGGGAGCTGTTTTTT. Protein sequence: CASSSPPGANTGELFF.